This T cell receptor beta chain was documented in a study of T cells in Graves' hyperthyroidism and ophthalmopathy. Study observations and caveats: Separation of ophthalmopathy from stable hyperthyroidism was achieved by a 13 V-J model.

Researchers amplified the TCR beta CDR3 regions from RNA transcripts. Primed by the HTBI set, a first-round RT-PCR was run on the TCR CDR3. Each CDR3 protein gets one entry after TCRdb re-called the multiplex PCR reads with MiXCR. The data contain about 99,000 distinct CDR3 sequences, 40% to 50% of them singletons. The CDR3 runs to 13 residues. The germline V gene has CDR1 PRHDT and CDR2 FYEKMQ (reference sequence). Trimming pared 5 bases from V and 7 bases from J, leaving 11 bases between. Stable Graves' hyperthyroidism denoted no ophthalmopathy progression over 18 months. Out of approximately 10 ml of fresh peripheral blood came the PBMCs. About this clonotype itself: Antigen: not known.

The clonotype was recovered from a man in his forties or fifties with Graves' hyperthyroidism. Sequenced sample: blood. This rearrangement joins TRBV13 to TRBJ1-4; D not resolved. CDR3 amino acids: CASSEQMSEKLFF. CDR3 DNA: TGTGCCAGCAGCGAACAGATGTCTGAAAAACTGTTTTTT.